Presented here are 20 T cell receptor beta chains from one specimen sequenced in a study of control samples from healthy donors and cancer patients (dated by TCRdb to 2020 to 2021). Receptor libraries were prepared by the immunoSEQ multiplex PCR assay. TCRdb took this table from immuneACCESS and kept in-frame rearrangements with V and J called. Such tables lack part of the clones; where checked against another copy, unresolved V genes explain under half of the gap, and the rest is unexplained. The sample contains 100,000 to 150,000 clones, just over 90% of them found a single time. Around 7.6% of the sample is in the top ten clones. Sequencing was done on a sample of blood. The receptors come from a woman between 18 and 29 years old in good health.

This chain links TRBV6-2 or TRBV6-3 with TRBJ2-7, with D unresolved. V lost 3 bases to trimming and J lost 5 bases, with 8 bases between them. CDR3 length: 12 amino acids. Germline V gives CDR1 MNHEY, CDR2 SVGEGT. CDR3 amino acids: CASSYLRNEQYF. In nucleotides, the CDR3 is TGTGCCAGCAGTTATCTGAGAAACGAGCAGTACTTC.

The genes are TRBV27 and TRBJ2-1; 10 bases agree with TRBD2. V trimming: 2 bases; J trimming: 9 bases; junction bases outside the gene matches: 7. The germline CDR1 and CDR2 sequences are MNHEY and SMNVEV (reference sequence). This CDR3 comprises 15 residues. CDR3 region: CASSLPAGGWGEQFF. CDR3 nucleotides: TGTGCCAGCAGTTTACCAGCGGGAGGGTGGGGTGAGCAGTTCTTC.

The V and J genes are TRBV3-1 (or the pseudogene TRBV3-2) and TRBJ2-4; 9 bases align to TRBD1. V was pared by 2 bases and J by 3 bases, with 14 bases of the junction left unmatched. CDR1 is LGHDT, CDR2 YNNKEL, per germline (reference sequence). This CDR3 is 19 amino acids long. The CDR3 nucleotides read TGTGCCAGCAGCCAACGGACCGGGACAGGGAATAGCCTCAAAAACATTCAGTACTTC. This encodes CASSQRTGTGNSLKNIQYF.

J is TRBJ1-2 and V is TRBV7-2; D gene uncertain. Trimming took 1 base from V and 8 from J, leaving 11 bases between them. The germline V gene has CDR1 SGHTA and CDR2 FQGNSA. CDR3 length: 13 amino acids. For the CDR3, the DNA is TGTGCCAGCAGCTTAGACGGAGCTATGGGCTACACCTTC. Protein sequence: CASSLDGAMGYTF. Looking up the rest from reference TRBV7-2 and TRBJ1-2 gives the full variable domain: GAGVSQSPSNKVTEKGKDVELRCDPISGHTALYWYRQSLGQGLEFLIYFQGNSAPDKSGLPSDRFSAERTGGSVSTLTIQRTQQEDSAVYLCASSLDGAMGYTFGSGTRLTVV.

V gene TRBV9 combines with J gene TRBJ2-3, with 11 bases matching TRBD2. Losses at the gene ends were 0 bases for V and 2 bases for J; bases not matched to a gene: 2. The CDR3 runs to 16 residues. From germline, CDR1 is SGDLS and CDR2 YYNGEE. CDR3 in amino acids: CASSVVAGGPTDTQYF. CDR3 DNA sequence: TGTGCCAGCAGCGTAGTAGCGGGGGGGCCCACAGATACGCAGTATTTT.

V is TRBV7-6 and J is TRBJ1-3; tentatively, D is TRBD1 (6 bases). V lost 5 bases, J lost 0 bases, and 14 bases lay in between. Per the germline V gene, CDR1 is SGHVS and CDR2 is FNYEAQ. This CDR3 contains 16 residues. The chain's CDR3 is CASSPRGGSSGNTIYF. As DNA, the CDR3 is TGTGCCAGCAGCCCGAGGGGGGGGTCCTCTGGAAACACCATATATTTT. The full variable domain, with the rest looked up from reference TRBV7-6 and TRBJ1-3, is GAGVSQSPRYKVTKRGQDVALRCDPISGHVSLYWYRQALGQGPEFLTYFNYEAQQDKSGLPNDRFSAERPEGSISTLTIQRTEQRDSAMYRCASSPRGGSSGNTIYFGEGSWLTVV.

J is TRBJ1-2 and V is TRBV5-1, with unresolved D. Germline V CDR1 and CDR2: SGHRS, YFSETQ. The V end lost 4 bases, the J end lost 0 bases, and 13 bases lay between the germline ends. There are 15 residues in the CDR3. The CDR3 nucleotides read TGCGCCAGCAGCCGTTACGGGGAGGCTAACTATGGCTACACCTTC. Translating it yields CASSRYGEANYGYTF.

CDR3 nucleotide sequence: TGTGCCTGGGGGGACCCCGCGCGGCACAATGAGCAGTTCTTC. It specifies CAWGDPARHNEQFF. V is TRBV30 and J is TRBJ2-1, with D perhaps matching TRBD1 or TRBD2 (5 bases each). The germline gives CDR1 GTSNPN, CDR2 SVGIG (reference sequence). V was clipped by 5 bases and J by 5 bases, with 16 bases between them. The length of the CDR3 is 14 residues.

The CDR3 protein is CASSPKPFGGRSYEQYF. CDR3 nucleotides: TGTGCCAGCAGCCCCAAGCCCTTTGGCGGACGCTCCTACGAGCAGTACTTC. The V gene is TRBV7-3, the J gene TRBJ2-7; no clear D gene. There are 17 residues in the CDR3. CDR1 is SGHTA, CDR2 FQGTGA, per germline. With 5 bases removed from V and 0 bases from J, the gap between germline ends came to 20 bases.

The V gene is TRBV9, the J gene TRBJ1-2, with D possibly being TRBD1 (6 bases). Germline CDR1 and CDR2: SGDLS and YYNGEE. The CDR3 consists of 15 residues. V lost 4 bases and J lost 0, with 13 bases in between. The CDR3 spells CASSPPTGPNYGYTF. CDR3 nucleotide sequence: TGTGCCAGCAGCCCCCCGACAGGCCCTAACTATGGCTACACCTTC.

This clone was detected once. The chain recombines TRBV24-1 with TRBJ1-5, with TRBD1 matching over 11 bases. V was clipped by 5 bases and J by 0 bases; unmatched bases: 17. This CDR3 is built from 21 residues. Germline values: CDR1 KGHDR, CDR2 SFDVKD. In DNA, the CDR3 is TGTGCCACCAGTGGGTCGTGGCTTAGGACAGGGGGCCTGTTTAGCAATCAGCCCCAGCATTTT. It is translated as CATSGSWLRTGGLFSNQPQHF.

The chain employs TRBV28 and TRBJ1-1; D uncertain. Germline values: CDR1 MDHEN, CDR2 SYDVKM. V was pared by 3 bases and J by 7 bases, with 9 bases between. The CDR3 covers 12 residues. CDR3 nucleotide sequence: TGTGCCAGCAGTTTTGGGATGAGTGAAGCTTTCTTT. Its translation is CASSFGMSEAFF.

V usage is TRBV4-2 and J usage is TRBJ1-2; 9 nucleotides match TRBD1. V was pared by 1 base and J by 5 bases, with 14 bases of the junction left unmatched. CDR1 is LGHNA and CDR2 is YNFKEQ in the germline V gene. The CDR3 contains 18 residues. CDR3 in DNA: TGTGCCAGCAGCCAAGTTGAGGGATGGGGGACAGGGAAGTATGGCTACACCTTC. This translates into CASSQVEGWGTGKYGYTF.

This clone was found once. The chain has TRBV19 and TRBJ2-2, with D unclear. This CDR3 contains 16 residues. From germline, CDR1 is LNHDA and CDR2 SQIVND (reference sequence). V lost 5 bases and J lost 5, with 18 bases in between. The CDR3 coding sequence is TGTGCCAGTAGTGCCCAGGTCTACGCTCAAACCGGGGAGCTGTTTTTT. It yields the protein CASSAQVYAQTGELFF.

The chain uses TRBV18 and TRBJ2-3; perhaps TRBD2 as D (5 bases). From germline, CDR1 is KGHSH and CDR2 LQKENI. The V end was cut by 5 bases, the J end by 4 bases, with 19 bases between. The CDR3 consists of 16 residues. The CDR3 region has the DNA TGTGCCAGCTCAAGCCTACGGCGGGCTGAGGCAGATACGCAGTATTTT. Its translation: CASSSLRRAEADTQYF.

The chain carries TRBV28 and TRBJ1-1; a weak D match, TRBD1 (5 bases). Germline V CDR1 and CDR2: MDHEN, SYDVKM. V was pared by 6 bases and J by 0 bases, with 17 bases between. CDR3 length equals 16 residues. Here the CDR3 reads CASRSSGFRLNTEAFF. The CDR3 bases are TGTGCCAGCAGGTCGTCAGGGTTTCGATTGAACACTGAAGCTTTCTTT.

This sequence joins TRBV7-2 and TRBJ1-2; 8 bases align to TRBD1. CDR1 and CDR2 from the germline V gene are SGHTA and FQGNSA. The CDR3 contains 15 residues. The V segment lost 5 bases and the J segment 5 bases; nucleotides outside the gene matches: 10. The CDR3 sequence is CASSPQSTGAYGYTF. CDR3 coding DNA: TGTGCCAGCAGCCCGCAATCGACAGGGGCGTATGGCTACACCTTC. The whole variable domain, filled in from reference TRBV7-2 and TRBJ1-2, reads GAGVSQSPSNKVTEKGKDVELRCDPISGHTALYWYRQSLGQGLEFLIYFQGNSAPDKSGLPSDRFSAERTGGSVSTLTIQRTQQEDSAVYLCASSPQSTGAYGYTFGSGTRLTVV.

The chain couples TRBV28 to TRBJ1-5; no reliable D call. With 3 bases removed from V and 0 bases from J, the gap between germline ends came to 9 bases. CDR1 and CDR2 (germline): MDHEN, SYDVKM. There are 15 residues in the CDR3. The CDR3 protein is CASSFELYSNQPQHF. The CDR3, as DNA: TGTGCCAGCAGTTTCGAACTTTATAGCAATCAGCCCCAGCATTTT. Full variable domain (missing parts from reference TRBV28 and TRBJ1-5): DVKVTQSSRYLVKRTGEKVFLECVQDMDHENMFWYRQDPGLGLRLIYFSYDVKMKEKGDIPEGYSVSREKKERFSLILESASTNQTSMYLCASSFELYSNQPQHFGDGTRLSIL.

The chain recombines TRBV30 with TRBJ1-1; perhaps TRBD1 as D (5 bases). V was cut by 1 base and J by 9 bases, with 15 bases left in between. CDR1 is GTSNPN and CDR2 is SVGIG in the germline V gene (reference sequence). This CDR3 has 13 residues. The CDR3 is CAWSGSGNRKAFF. The CDR3 nucleotides read TGTGCCTGGAGTGGGTCAGGGAATAGGAAAGCTTTCTTT.

The chain uses TRBV5-1 and TRBJ2-3; TRBD2 aligns across 12 bases. This CDR3 has 21 residues. From germline, CDR1 is SGHRS and CDR2 YFSETQ. J gave up 6 bases and V 2 bases, and 22 bases lay outside the gene matches. The CDR3 region is CASSLVASGTSGPAGEDTQYF. The CDR3 DNA follows: TGCGCCAGCAGCTTAGTGGCCTCCGGGACTAGCGGGCCCGCGGGGGAGGATACGCAGTATTTT.